This entry lists 21 T cell receptor beta chains sequenced from one sample in a study of T cells after yellow fever vaccination. From the 5' RACE reads, TCRdb called clonotypes with MiXCR, one entry per CDR3 protein. The sample carries 450,000 to 650,000 distinct CDR3 sequences, 20% to 25% recorded once. The material was PBMCs, obtained roughly 20 days after the first yellow fever vaccination. All receptors come from a man younger than 35 who received the YFV17D yellow fever vaccine.

This clonotype was observed a few times. The chain joins TRBV11-1 to TRBJ2-3; 11 bases fit TRBD2. Trimming at V came to 2 bases and at J to 4 bases, leaving 11 bases not matched to a gene. The CDR3 is 18 amino acids. Germline V gene data show CDR1 as SGHAT and CDR2 as FQDESV (reference sequence). CDR3 sequence reads: CASSLRGSGGASADTQYF. The CDR3 nucleotides are TGTGCCAGCAGCTTAAGGGGTAGCGGGGGGGCCAGCGCAGATACGCAGTATTTT.

CDR3 nucleotide sequence: TGTGCCAGCAGTTTCTACAGCTACAATGAGCAGTTCTTC. This translates into CASSFYSYNEQFF. V and J are TRBV12-3 or TRBV12-4 and TRBJ2-1; D is ambiguous. The V gene lost 3 bases and the J gene lost 3 bases, with 6 bases spanning the gap. CDR3 size: 13 residues.

This clonotype turned up a few times. Relative to the germline gene, one junction end is altered; a read error may explain this. This chain links TRBV12-3 or TRBV12-4 with TRBJ2-3; 7 bases map to TRBD1. The CDR3 is made up of 14 amino acids. The CDR3 region is CASSSVRGTVTQYF. Written as DNA, the CDR3 is TGTGCCAGCAGTTCCGTGAGGGGGACAGTTACGCAGTATTTT.

This chain links TRBV7-2 with TRBJ1-5; no definite D call. Trimming took off 3 bases at V and 5 bases at J, with 11 bases between the two ends. Per the germline V gene, CDR1 is SGHTA and CDR2 is FQGNSA. CDR3 length: 14 residues. CDR3 DNA: TGTGCCAGCAGCTTTCTTGGCATAGATCAGCCCCAGCATTTT. Its translation: CASSFLGIDQPQHF.

The chain recombines TRBV29-1 with TRBJ2-5; 8 bases align to TRBD1. The germline V gene has CDR1 SQVTM and CDR2 ANQGSEA. This CDR3 is built from 13 residues. V lost 7 bases to trimming and J lost 5 bases; unmatched junction nucleotides: 9. DNA for the CDR3: TGCAGCGGAGACAGGGGTTTGGGGGAGACCCAGTACTTC. Translating it yields CSGDRGLGETQYF.

The rearrangement links TRBV5-1 to TRBJ1-1; D unresolved. CDR3 length equals 13 residues. CDR1 and CDR2 from the germline V gene are SGHRS and YFSETQ. The germline V and J ends were trimmed by 5 bases and 0 bases, with 8 bases remaining between them. This CDR3 is CASSETMNTEAFF. CDR3 DNA: TGCGCCAGCAGTGAGACCATGAACACTGAAGCTTTCTTT.

Remarks on this clonotype: The DNA is omitted, as the CDR3 cannot be located on it reliably, and the CDR3 follows TCRdb's listing. This chain connects TRBV5-6 to TRBJ2-5; the table names TRBD1, a call not compared with the DNA. The CDR3 is made up of 14 amino acids, end residues included. The germline V gene encodes CDR1 SGHDT and CDR2 YYEEEE. CDR3 sequence: CASSWGAGTGARYF.

The chain uses TRBV10-1 and TRBJ2-1; no definite D call. V lost 3 bases and J 4 bases, leaving 19 bases between the germline ends. This CDR3 contains 17 residues. Germline loops: CDR1 WNHNN, CDR2 SYGVQD (reference sequence). The CDR3 region is CASSELVGRTAYNEQFF. The CDR3 region has the DNA TGCGCCAGCAGTGAACTCGTCGGCAGGACCGCTTACAATGAGCAGTTCTTC.

This clonotype was found many times. The V gene is TRBV5-1, the J gene TRBJ2-5; tentative D call: TRBD1 (6 bases). V was trimmed by 1 base and J by 1 base, leaving 8 bases between them. Germline V gene data show CDR1 as SGHRS and CDR2 as YFSETQ. There are 14 residues in the CDR3. The DNA of the CDR3 is TGCGCCAGCAGCTTGACGGACAGCCAAGAGACCCAGTACTTC. It is translated as CASSLTDSQETQYF.

This clonotype came up a few times. The genes are TRBV4-1 and TRBJ2-3; the match to TRBD2 covers 13 bases. Germline CDR1 reads MGHRA; CDR2 reads YSYEKL. The V and J ends lost 1 base and 4 bases, in that order; junction bases with no gene match: 5. The CDR3 is 17 amino acids. The CDR3 here is CASSQVPGLAGSDTQYF. The CDR3 coding sequence is TGCGCCAGCAGCCAAGTACCGGGACTAGCGGGGTCAGATACGCAGTATTTT.

The chain has TRBV19 and TRBJ2-1, with D unclear. CDR3 size: 15 residues. Germline assignment: CDR1 LNHDA and CDR2 SQIVND (reference sequence). Trimming cost V 0 bases and J 3 bases, with 9 bases left between them. The CDR3 sequence is CASSIETGLYNEQFF. The CDR3 coding sequence is TGTGCCAGTAGTATAGAGACCGGCCTCTACAATGAGCAGTTCTTC.

The genes are TRBV9 and TRBJ2-7; a weak D match, TRBD1 (7 bases). The CDR3 sequence is 15 residues long. The V end was cut by 4 bases, the J end by 7 bases, with 21 bases between. Per germline, CDR1 SGDLS and CDR2 YYNGEE. This CDR3 reads CASSPGGTRPREQYF. The DNA of the CDR3 is TGTGCCAGCAGCCCAGGGGGGACTCGGCCGAGGGAGCAGTACTTC.

This clonotype was observed many times. Compared with germline, one end of the junction differs, possibly owing to a read error. The chain combines TRBV12-3 or TRBV12-4 with TRBJ2-7; D may be TRBD1 (6 bases). The CDR3 sequence is 13 residues long. The DNA of the CDR3 is TGCGCCAGCAGCTTGGACAGCTCCTACGAGCAGTACTTC. Protein: CASSLDSSYEQYF.

This clonotype was seen a handful of times. The chain uses TRBV5-8 and TRBJ2-1, with D uncertain. The CDR3 totals 15 residues. Germline CDR1 and CDR2: SGHTS and YDEGEE. V was shortened by 4 bases and J by 1 base, with 12 bases between the two germline ends. The CDR3: CASSKYGRSYNEQFF. CDR3 nucleotides: TGTGCCAGCAGCAAATATGGACGGTCCTACAATGAGCAGTTCTTC.

There are many counts of this clonotype. This sequence joins TRBV5-1 and TRBJ2-5; unclear D gene. Germline assignment: CDR1 SGHRS and CDR2 YFSETQ. The germline V and J ends were trimmed by 4 bases and 3 bases, with 10 bases remaining between them. The CDR3 runs to 13 residues. This CDR3 is CASSPDGEETQYF. In DNA, the CDR3 is TGCGCCAGCAGCCCGGACGGAGAAGAGACCCAGTACTTC.

This clonotype has at least ten counts. The J gene is TRBJ2-2, the V gene TRBV5-1; D remains ambiguous. Germline CDR1 is SGHRS and CDR2 is YFSETQ. This CDR3 has 12 amino acids. Trimming took off 5 bases at V and 6 bases at J, with 8 bases between the two ends. In nucleotides, the CDR3 is TGCGCCAGCAGAGGTGGGGCCGGGGAGCTGTTTTTT. Translated, it gives CASRGGAGELFF.

The table lists this clonotype with a few counts. The rearrangement joins TRBV6-2 or TRBV6-3 to TRBJ1-2; possibly TRBD1 for D (5 bases). CDR1 and CDR2 from the germline V gene are MNHEY and SVGEGT. The CDR3 runs 14 residues. V shed 5 bases and J shed 4 bases, with 14 bases lying between them. The DNA of the CDR3 is TGTGCCAGCAGTCCACAAGCGGGGACCTATGGCTACACCTTC. This encodes CASSPQAGTYGYTF.

The chain uses TRBV7-2 and TRBJ2-4, with a possible D match to TRBD2 (5 bases). Trimming stripped 1 base from V and 4 bases from J, with 14 bases between. This CDR3 spans 16 amino acids. Germline-derived CDR1 and CDR2 are SGHTA and FQGNSA. CDR3 protein: CASSLVVRGVKNIQYF. The DNA of the CDR3 is TGTGCCAGCAGCTTAGTAGTTCGGGGAGTAAAAAACATTCAGTACTTC.

The chain recombines TRBV12-3 or TRBV12-4 with TRBJ1-1; no clear D gene. This CDR3 region has 14 residues. The germline V and J ends were trimmed by 3 bases and 1 base, with 9 bases remaining between them. This CDR3 reads CASSFRHTNTEAFF. CDR3 bases: TGTGCCAGCAGTTTTCGCCACACGAACACTGAAGCTTTCTTT.

V is TRBV4-3 and J is TRBJ2-2, with D tentatively TRBD1 (6 bases). Trimming removed 3 bases from V and 7 bases from J, with 9 bases in between. Germline V gives CDR1 LGHNA, CDR2 YSLEER. This CDR3 contains 13 residues. The CDR3 here is CASSHTGFGELFF. The CDR3 nucleotides read TGCGCCAGCAGCCACACAGGGTTCGGGGAGCTGTTTTTT.

There are a few counts of this clonotype. The chain recombines TRBV5-5 with TRBJ2-6, with D possibly TRBD2 on 5 matching bases. The germline gives CDR1 SGHKS, CDR2 YYEKEE (reference sequence). Trimming shortened V by 4 bases and J by 4 bases, and 12 bases separated the two germline ends. The CDR3 length is 15 residues. The CDR3 loop is CASSLLAPGANVLTF. The DNA of the CDR3 is TGTGCCAGCAGCCTCCTAGCACCGGGGGCCAACGTCCTGACTTTC.